A single sample gave rise to the 13 T cell receptor beta chains below, sequenced in a study of blood T cell repertoires in COVID-19. Only in-frame clones appear in the TCRdb table, and some are missing; sequencing was by immunoSEQ multiplex PCR. Of over 200,000 clones listed, roughly 91% are singletons. The sequencing input was PBMCs or T cells enriched from blood (not recorded which). Every receptor here comes from a woman in her twenties or thirties with acute COVID-19.

This clone was observed a single time. The CDR3 here is CATSSGQNSFMNTEAFF. CDR3 nucleotide sequence: TGTGCCACCAGCAGTGGACAGAATTCCTTTATGAACACTGAAGCTTTCTTT. This chain uses TRBV15 with TRBJ1-1, with D possibly TRBD1 on 6 matching bases. Germline V gene sequence: CDR1 LNHNV, CDR2 YYDKDF (reference sequence). The V gene lost 3 bases and the J gene lost 0 bases, with 17 bases spanning the gap. The CDR3 length is 17 residues.

The V gene is TRBV2, the J gene TRBJ1-5; 11 nucleotides agree with TRBD1. CDR3 size: 16 residues. V gave up 4 bases and J gave up 2 bases; unmatched junction bases: 4. CDR1 and CDR2 from the germline V gene are SNHLY and FYNNEI. CDR3 protein: CASSAGTGGGNQPQHF. Written as DNA, the CDR3 is TGTGCCAGCAGTGCAGGGACAGGGGGTGGCAATCAGCCCCAGCATTTT.

The rearrangement joins TRBV9 to TRBJ1-2, with 7 bases identical to TRBD1. This CDR3 is 14 amino acids long. Germline V gives CDR1 SGDLS, CDR2 YYNGEE. The V and J ends lost 2 bases and 5 bases, in that order; junction bases with no gene match: 6. CDR3 sequence reads: CASSVDREPYGYTF. CDR3 bases: TGTGCCAGCAGCGTCGACAGGGAACCTTATGGCTACACCTTC.

This clone was recorded once. The chain has TRBV5-1 and TRBJ1-1; D might be TRBD1 (5 bases). CDR1 is SGHRS and CDR2 is YFSETQ in the germline V gene. CDR3 length: 16 residues. Trimming stripped 6 bases from V and 1 base from J, with 19 bases between. CDR3 loop: CASTLGGTDRNTEAFF. The CDR3 nucleotides are TGCGCCAGCACCCTGGGGGGGACCGATAGGAACACTGAAGCTTTCTTT.

This rearrangement joins TRBV4-1 to TRBJ2-4; 8 bases line up with TRBD2. After removal of 4 bases from V and 1 base from J, the junction contained 6 bases not matched to a gene. The CDR3 is made up of 16 amino acids. Per germline, CDR1 MGHRA and CDR2 YSYEKL. Here the CDR3 reads CASSPGGDGAKNIQYF. Written as DNA, the CDR3 is TGCGCCAGCAGCCCGGGGGGGGATGGGGCCAAAAACATTCAGTACTTC.

J is TRBJ2-5 and V is TRBV7-9, with 8 nucleotides matching TRBD2. There are 16 residues in the CDR3. Germline V gives CDR1 SEHNR, CDR2 FQNEAQ (reference sequence). The ends lost 5 bases at V and 2 bases at J; junction bases unmatched: 10. The CDR3 DNA follows: TGTGCCAGCAGCCCTTTTGCGCGGGGGGAACAAGAGACCCAGTACTTC. Protein product: CASSPFARGEQETQYF.

This clone was counted a single time. This rearrangement joins TRBV9 to TRBJ1-1, with TRBD1 matching 7 bases. Trimming removed 4 bases from V and 7 bases from J; junction bases left unmatched: 10. Germline V gene sequence: CDR1 SGDLS, CDR2 YYNGEE. The CDR3 runs 14 residues. CDR3 in DNA: TGTGCCAGCAGCCCTGCTTATAGGGGGCATGAAGCTTTCTTT. Translated: CASSPAYRGHEAFF.

This chain links TRBV7-9 with TRBJ2-2; TRBD1 matches 7 bases. The CDR3 runs 15 residues. CDR1 and CDR2 (germline): SEHNR, FQNEAQ (reference sequence). The V and J ends lost 2 bases and 5 bases, in that order; junction bases with no gene match: 5. In DNA form, the CDR3 reads TGTGCCAGCAGCTTATTGGGACAGTGGACCGGGGAGCTGTTTTTT. This translates into CASSLLGQWTGELFF.

The chain links TRBV9 to TRBJ2-5; 8 bases are shared with TRBD1. The CDR3 runs to 18 residues. Germline V lookup: CDR1 SGDLS, CDR2 YYNGEE. V shed 4 bases, J shed 2 bases, and the junction held 16 bases outside the gene matches. The CDR3 DNA sequence: TGTGCCAGCAGCCCCCGGGACAGGCTAGACCTTTTTCAAGAGACCCAGTACTTC. Translated, it gives CASSPRDRLDLFQETQYF.

The chain couples TRBV11-3 to TRBJ2-3; 9 bases match TRBD1. Germline V gene sequence: CDR1 SGHNT, CDR2 YENEEA. V trimming: 1 base; J trimming: 1 base; junction bases outside the gene matches: 0. The CDR3 spans 15 residues. This chain's CDR3 is CASSLGTGGTDTQYF. CDR3 nucleotides: TGTGCCAGCAGCTTAGGGACAGGGGGCACAGATACGCAGTATTTT.

The V gene is TRBV19, the J gene TRBJ1-1; weak D call: TRBD1 (5 bases). The germline V and J ends were trimmed by 5 bases and 3 bases, with 22 bases remaining between them. Germline CDR1 is LNHDA and CDR2 is SQIVND (reference sequence). The CDR3 totals 17 residues. The chain's CDR3 is CASSGAAGRRFDTEAFF. CDR3 bases: TGTGCCAGTAGTGGGGCTGCGGGGCGGCGGTTTGACACTGAAGCTTTCTTT.

The V gene is TRBV5-1, the J gene TRBJ1-5; D perhaps matches TRBD1 (5 bases). Germline values: CDR1 SGHRS, CDR2 YFSETQ. The CDR3 consists of 14 residues. V was pared by 0 bases and J by 7 bases, with 11 bases between. Written as DNA, the CDR3 is TGCGCCAGCAGCTTGGACGGGGGTTTGCAGCCCCAGCATTTT. Amino acids: CASSLDGGLQPQHF.

CDR3 protein: CASSLAQGNYEQYF. The CDR3 DNA reads as TGTGCCAGCAGCTTAGCCCAGGGGAACTACGAGCAGTACTTC. The rearrangement joins TRBV7-2 to TRBJ2-7, with D possibly matching TRBD1 (6 bases). Germline CDR1 is SGHTA and CDR2 is FQGNSA. V lost 0 bases, J lost 3 bases, and 9 bases lay in between. The CDR3 is made up of 14 amino acids. Looking up the rest from reference TRBV7-2 and TRBJ2-7 gives the full variable domain: GAGVSQSPSNKVTEKGKDVELRCDPISGHTALYWYRQSLGQGLEFLIYFQGNSAPDKSGLPSDRFSAERTGGSVSTLTIQRTQQEDSAVYLCASSLAQGNYEQYFGPGTRLTVT.